This entry lists 3 T cell receptor beta chains sequenced from one sample in a study of control samples from healthy donors and cancer patients. Measured with immunoSEQ multiplex PCR; TCRdb has only the in-frame clones, and not every one. The repertoire holds some 110,000 clones, with 88% as singletons. What was sequenced was blood. These receptors all stem from an older woman in good health.

This clone occurred once. V usage is TRBV5-6 and J usage is TRBJ2-7; no reliable D call. Looked up from germline, CDR1 is SGHDT and CDR2 is YYEEEE. This CDR3 contains 14 residues. V was trimmed by 0 bases and J by 3 bases, leaving 10 bases between them. The CDR3 bases are TGTGCCAGCAGCTTGGGTCCCCTCGGCTACGAGCAGTACTTC. Translation gives CASSLGPLGYEQYF.

The J gene is TRBJ2-1, the V gene TRBV5-6; no clear D. The CDR3 has 11 residues. The V and J ends lost 4 bases and 6 bases respectively, with 5 bases between them. Germline V gene data show CDR1 as SGHDT and CDR2 as YYEEEE. CDR3 sequence reads: CASSRLNEQFF. CDR3 bases: TGTGCCAGCAGCCGACTCAATGAGCAGTTCTTC.

The chain couples TRBV24-1 to TRBJ2-3; weak D call: TRBD1 (6 bases). The ends were cut back, 3 bases at V and 1 base at J, with 13 bases in the middle. The CDR3 contains 16 residues. The germline CDR1 and CDR2 sequences are KGHDR and SFDVKD. CDR3 protein: CATSDVTGMGTDTQYF. The CDR3 DNA reads as TGTGCCACCAGTGATGTAACAGGGATGGGCACAGATACGCAGTATTTT.